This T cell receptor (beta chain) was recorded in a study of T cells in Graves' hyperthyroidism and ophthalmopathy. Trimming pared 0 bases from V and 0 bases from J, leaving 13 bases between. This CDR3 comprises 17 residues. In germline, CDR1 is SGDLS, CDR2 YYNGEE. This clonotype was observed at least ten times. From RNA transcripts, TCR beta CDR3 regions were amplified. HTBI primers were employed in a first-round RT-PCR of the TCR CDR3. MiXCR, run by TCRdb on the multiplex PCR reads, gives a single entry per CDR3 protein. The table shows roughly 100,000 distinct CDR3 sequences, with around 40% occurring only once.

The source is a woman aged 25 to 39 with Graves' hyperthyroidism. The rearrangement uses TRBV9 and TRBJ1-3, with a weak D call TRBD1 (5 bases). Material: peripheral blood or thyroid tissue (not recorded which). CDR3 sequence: CASSVGGVQGSGNTIYF. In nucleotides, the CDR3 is TGTGCCAGCAGCGTAGGGGGGGTTCAAGGCTCTGGAAACACCATATATTTT.